This T cell receptor (beta chain) was documented in a study of regulatory T cells in long-lasting Graves disease. Documented time point: newly diagnosed GD, antithyroid drugs for less than 3 months. PBMCs were the source of the RNA used for TCR sequencing. About 8.8 milliliters of peripheral blood were drawn into EDTA tubes. This clonotype was seen a handful of times. Combining iRepertoire HTBI primers with Arm-PCR of CDR3 regions, the authors built TCR beta libraries. As processed by the authors: Samples jointly harbored roughly 62 TRBV and approximately 15 TRBJ segments. TCRdb re-called the multiplex PCR reads with MiXCR, one entry per CDR3 protein. The V and J calls were not made by the authors but by TCRdb's processing. The sample consists of more than 400,000 distinct CDR3 sequences, around 15% of them appearing once. The CDR3 totals 15 residues. The V end lost 7 bases, the J end lost 0 bases, and 15 bases lay between the germline ends. Per germline, CDR1 MNHEY and CDR2 SMNVEV (reference sequence).

These sequences were also reported in another study, on T cells in Graves' hyperthyroidism and ophthalmopathy. That report adds: The majority of expanded thyroid clonotypes above 0.001 also appeared in blood.

Sample: peripheral blood mononuclear cells (PBMCs), taken at new diagnosis, from a patient treated with antithyroid drugs. The clonotype comes from a woman aged 30 to 39 with Graves disease. The V and J genes are TRBV27 and TRBJ1-1, with D perhaps matching TRBD1 (5 bases). The DNA of the CDR3 is TGTGCCAGCATCCCCCGGGGGGGGGTGAACACTGAAGCTTTCTTT. The encoded protein is CASIPRGGVNTEAFF.